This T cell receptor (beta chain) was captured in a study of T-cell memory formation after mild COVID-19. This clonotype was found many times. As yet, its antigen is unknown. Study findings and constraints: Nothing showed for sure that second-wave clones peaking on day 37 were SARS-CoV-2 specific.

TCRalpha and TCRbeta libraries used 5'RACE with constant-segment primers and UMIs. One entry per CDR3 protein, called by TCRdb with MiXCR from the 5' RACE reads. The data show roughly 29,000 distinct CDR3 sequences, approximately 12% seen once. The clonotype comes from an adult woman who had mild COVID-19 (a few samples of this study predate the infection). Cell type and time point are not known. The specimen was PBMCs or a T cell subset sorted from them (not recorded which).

The CDR3 loop reads CASSLTGSSADTQYF. CDR3 in DNA: TGCGCCAGCAGCTTGACAGGGTCATCCGCAGATACGCAGTATTTT. V is TRBV5-1 and J is TRBJ2-3, with D possibly TRBD1 on 6 matching bases. The CDR3 is made up of 15 amino acids. From germline, CDR1 is SGHRS and CDR2 YFSETQ. V lost 1 base, J lost 4 bases, and 13 bases lay in between.